Presented here are 9 T cell receptor beta chains from one specimen sequenced in a study of identical twins. In TCRdb, the 5' RACE reads were re-called with MiXCR into one record per CDR3 protein. Counted here are under 900,000 distinct CDR3 sequences, 18% occurring once; the ten biggest clones make up about an eighth. These data were likewise used in another study, on T cells expressing NK-cell markers.

Sequencing was performed on PBMCs. These receptor sequences come from a woman aged 18-30 years in good health.

This chain uses TRBV5-1 with TRBJ2-1; 11 bases line up with TRBD2. V trimming: 8 bases; J trimming: 8 bases; junction bases outside the gene matches: 9. The CDR3 has 14 amino acids. The germline CDR1 and CDR2 sequences are SGHRS and YFSETQ. The CDR3 region is CASKTSGNNDEQFF. The CDR3 nucleotides read TGCGCCAGTAAGACTAGCGGGAATAACGATGAGCAGTTCTTC.

This clonotype has more than one count but fewer than ten. This rearrangement joins TRBV10-3 to TRBJ2-1; D perhaps matches TRBD2 (5 bases). CDR3 length: 16 residues. V shed 11 bases and J shed 0 bases, with 20 bases lying between them. The germline V gene has CDR1 ENHRY and CDR2 SYGVKD. As DNA, the CDR3 is TGTGCCTCCAATGGAAGGAGCGGAGACTCCTACAATGAGCAGTTCTTC. Encoded protein: CASNGRSGDSYNEQFF.

CDR3 region: CSAKRGRTTDTQYF. The CDR3 DNA sequence: TGCAGTGCCAAGCGTGGACGTACTACAGATACGCAGTATTTT. The rearrangement joins TRBV20-1 to TRBJ2-3; no definite D call. With 6 bases removed from V and 3 bases from J, the gap between germline ends came to 16 bases. Germline assignment: CDR1 DFQATT and CDR2 SNEGSKA (reference sequence). This CDR3 contains 14 residues.

This clonotype was detected only a few times. This rearrangement joins TRBV7-8 to TRBJ2-5; tentatively, D is TRBD2 (5 bases). The V end was cut by 6 bases, the J end by 2 bases, with 16 bases between. Germline V CDR1 and CDR2: SGHVS, FQNEAQ. The CDR3 sequence is 15 residues long. The DNA for the CDR3 is TGTGCCAGCAGGTCGGACTTCCGCAAGCAAGAGACCCAGTACTTC. Amino acid sequence: CASRSDFRKQETQYF.

This clonotype has more than one count but fewer than ten. This chain's CDR3 is CASSPGQQRETQYF. The CDR3 nucleotides are TGTGCCAGCAGCCCGGGACAGCAAAGAGAGACCCAGTACTTC. The V call is TRBV6-1, the J call TRBJ2-5; 7 positions match TRBD1. Germline trimming cut 6 bases from V and 4 bases from J; bases unmatched to any gene: 8. Germline CDR1 is MNHNS and CDR2 is SASEGT. CDR3 length: 14 residues.

This clonotype was counted only a few times. This chain uses TRBV20-1 with TRBJ2-1; D tentatively reads TRBD1 or TRBD2 (5 bases each). V shed 5 bases and J shed 0 bases, with 14 bases lying between them. The CDR3 has 15 amino acids. Germline V gene sequence: CDR1 DFQATT, CDR2 SNEGSKA (reference sequence). The CDR3 region has the DNA TGCAGTGCTCCGAGGGGCGGCAACTCCTACAATGAGCAGTTCTTC. Its translation: CSAPRGGNSYNEQFF.

V is TRBV12-3 or TRBV12-4 and J is TRBJ2-7, with D perhaps matching TRBD1 (6 bases). The CDR3 sequence is 14 residues long. V gave up 3 bases and J gave up 3 bases, with 12 bases separating them. The CDR3 DNA sequence: TGTGCCAGCAGTTTTCAGGGGCGACTCTACGAGCAGTACTTC. Encoded protein: CASSFQGRLYEQYF.

In this sample, this clonotype turned up a few times. This rearrangement joins TRBV3-1 to TRBJ2-7; D is perhaps TRBD1 or TRBD2 (5 bases each). This CDR3 is built from 14 residues. Germline CDR1 LGHDT, CDR2 YNNKEL (reference sequence). Between the trimmed V and J ends, which lost 3 bases and 3 bases, there was a span of 12 bases. DNA of the CDR3: TGTGCCAGCAGCCATGCAGGGAGCGGCTACGAGCAGTACTTC. It yields the protein CASSHAGSGYEQYF.

This clonotype was counted a few times. This chain connects TRBV7-2 to TRBJ2-1; 16 nucleotides match TRBD2. The CDR3 totals 20 residues. Trimming removed 1 base from V and 5 bases from J; junction bases left unmatched: 11. The germline V gene encodes CDR1 SGHTA and CDR2 FQGNSA. The CDR3 sequence: CASSLGPGTSGRAGNNEQFF. The CDR3 region has the DNA TGTGCCAGCAGCTTAGGGCCCGGGACTAGCGGGAGGGCTGGGAACAATGAGCAGTTCTTC.